The source of this TCR beta chain is a study of blood T cell repertoires in COVID-19. In the source study's methods: Quantification of nucleated cells was approximated via reference gene primer amplification. The protocol was immunoSEQ multiplex PCR, while the TCRdb copy is restricted to in-frame clones and leaves out a portion. That table furnishes V, J and clone size, whereas the DNA furnished D and trimming. The data show about 210,000 clones, around 92% seen once. V gave up 2 bases and J gave up 7 bases, with 9 bases separating them. The CDR3 consists of 12 residues. Germline V gene lookup returns CDR1 MGHDK and CDR2 SYGVNS.

The J gene is TRBJ2-7, the V gene TRBV25-1, with D tentatively TRBD1 (6 bases). The specimen sequenced was peripheral blood. This TCR was sampled from a young man with acute or convalescent COVID-19. This CDR3 reads CASSETGKEQYF. In nucleotides, the CDR3 is TGTGCCAGCAGTGAAACAGGGAAGGAGCAGTACTTC.